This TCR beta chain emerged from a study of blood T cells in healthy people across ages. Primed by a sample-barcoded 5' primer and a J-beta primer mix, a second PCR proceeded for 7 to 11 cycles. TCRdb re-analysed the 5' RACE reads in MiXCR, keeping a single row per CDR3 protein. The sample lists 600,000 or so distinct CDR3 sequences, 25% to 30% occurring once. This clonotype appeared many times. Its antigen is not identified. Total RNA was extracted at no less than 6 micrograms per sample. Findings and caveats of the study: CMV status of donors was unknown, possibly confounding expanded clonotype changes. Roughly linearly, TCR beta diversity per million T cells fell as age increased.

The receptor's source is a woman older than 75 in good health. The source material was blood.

This CDR3 is CASRRGTGDNEQFF. The CDR3 DNA is TGTGCCAGCAGGAGGGGGACAGGGGACAATGAGCAGTTCTTC. The rearrangement joins TRBV6-1 to TRBJ2-1; 10 positions match TRBD1. CDR1 is MNHNS and CDR2 is SASEGT in the germline V gene. There are 14 residues in the CDR3. J was trimmed by 5 bases and V by 6 bases; bases with no gene match: 4.